The clone carrying this TCR beta chain was observed at least ten times. The entry originates in a study of identical twins. The CDR3 loop spans 17 amino acids. Germline V gene sequence: CDR1 SGHRS, CDR2 YFSETQ. V lost 1 base and J lost 3; bases outside the gene matches: 11. Template switching supplied a universal primer site; unique molecular identifiers were carried on the cDNA. TCRdb reprocessed the 5' RACE reads with MiXCR, giving one entry per CDR3 protein. The sample gives over 200,000 distinct CDR3 sequences, approximately 10% of which show up once; about a tenth is in the top ten. The sequence was collected from a man between 50 and 59 years old in good health. This chain uses TRBV5-1 with TRBJ2-7, with 9 bases aligning to TRBD2. Sequenced: memory T cells sorted from blood. Here the CDR3 DNA reads TGCGCCAGCAGCTTGATTCCTAGCGGGATAACATACTACGAGCAGTACTTC. Translating it yields CASSLIPSGITYYEQYF.